A selection of T cell receptor beta chains follows, all from one sample in a study of cytomegalovirus exposure and HLA in healthy donors. TCRdb's copy holds only in-frame clones and misses some; the assay was immunoSEQ multiplex PCR. The table lists more than 85,000 clones, roughly 80% of them singletons. Sequencing used PBMCs. These receptors originate from a middle-aged woman in good health and CMV-seropositive. The CDR3 runs from the conserved cysteine through the conserved F or W. Fields, in order: clone size, V gene, D gene, J gene, CDR3 protein, CDR3 DNA. The D gene is left open where the match is weak. Size is omitted from some rows. Given values are once, few, many or a class for expanded clones.

clone_size: -; v_call: TRBV28; d_call: -; j_call: TRBJ1-5; cdr3_aa: CASRKGGNNQPQHF; cdr3_nt: TGTGCCAGCAGAAAAGGAGGGAACAATCAGCCCCAGCATTTT
clone_size: -; v_call: TRBV4-2; d_call: -; j_call: TRBJ1-5; cdr3_aa: CASSQEFPATYSNQPQHF; cdr3_nt: TGTGCCAGCAGCCAAGAGTTTCCCGCGACTTATAGCAATCAGCCCCAGCATTTT
clone_size: -; v_call: TRBV28; d_call: TRBD2; j_call: TRBJ2-1; cdr3_aa: CASSSPTSIYNEQFF; cdr3_nt: TGTGCCAGCAGTTCCCCGACTAGCATATACAATGAGCAGTTCTTC
clone_size: medium-sized; v_call: TRBV6-5; d_call: -; j_call: TRBJ2-6; cdr3_aa: CASSPQGSGANVLTF; cdr3_nt: TGTGCCAGCAGTCCCCAGGGGTCTGGGGCCAACGTCCTGACTTTC
clone_size: -; v_call: TRBV28; d_call: TRBD1; j_call: TRBJ1-6; cdr3_aa: CASSRSRDRGYSPLHF; cdr3_nt: TGTGCCAGCAGCCGATCGCGGGACAGGGGGTATTCACCCCTCCACTTT
clone_size: -; v_call: TRBV7-9; d_call: -; j_call: TRBJ1-2; cdr3_aa: CASTLGGVNYGYTF; cdr3_nt: TGTGCCAGCACCTTGGGGGGAGTTAACTATGGCTACACCTTC
clone_size: -; v_call: TRBV5-1; d_call: TRBD2; j_call: TRBJ2-5; cdr3_aa: CASSLEFAGGRAETQYF; cdr3_nt: TGCGCCAGCAGCTTGGAGTTTGCGGGAGGGCGGGCAGAGACCCAGTACTTC
clone_size: -; v_call: TRBV2; d_call: TRBD1; j_call: TRBJ2-1; cdr3_aa: CASIGGQGAGNEQFF; cdr3_nt: TGTGCCAGCATTGGGGGCCAGGGGGCGGGCAATGAGCAGTTCTTC
clone_size: -; v_call: TRBV4-3; d_call: TRBD2; j_call: TRBJ2-1; cdr3_aa: CASSQDPPRSSGGADGQFF; cdr3_nt: TGCGCCAGCAGCCAAGATCCGCCACGGTCTAGCGGGGGGGCAGATGGGCAGTTCTTC
clone_size: -; v_call: TRBV4-3; d_call: TRBD2; j_call: TRBJ2-2; cdr3_aa: CASSQEWEGGELFF; cdr3_nt: TGCGCCAGCAGCCAAGAATGGGAGGGAGGGGAGCTGTTTTTT
clone_size: -; v_call: TRBV6-1; d_call: -; j_call: TRBJ1-1; cdr3_aa: CASSGRPAGDTEAFF; cdr3_nt: TGTGCCAGCAGTGGACGCCCGGCCGGGGACACTGAAGCTTTCTTT
clone_size: -; v_call: TRBV7-4; d_call: -; j_call: TRBJ1-1; cdr3_aa: CASSQQTPNTEAFF; cdr3_nt: TGTGCCAGCAGTCAACAGACGCCGAACACTGAAGCTTTCTTT
clone_size: -; v_call: TRBV5-1; d_call: -; j_call: TRBJ1-2; cdr3_aa: CASSQDSVGFGYTF; cdr3_nt: TGCGCCAGCAGCCAGGATTCTGTCGGATTTGGCTACACCTTC
clone_size: -; v_call: TRBV29-1; d_call: -; j_call: TRBJ2-1; cdr3_aa: CSSDPVGGGVNEQFF; cdr3_nt: TGCAGCTCTGACCCGGTTGGGGGGGGCGTAAATGAGCAGTTCTTC
clone_size: -; v_call: TRBV9; d_call: TRBD1; j_call: TRBJ1-1; cdr3_aa: CASSVEEGGARTEAFF; cdr3_nt: TGTGCCAGCAGCGTAGAAGAAGGGGGCGCGAGAACTGAAGCTTTCTTT
clone_size: -; v_call: TRBV20-1; d_call: -; j_call: TRBJ2-7; cdr3_aa: CSAQNYEQYF; cdr3_nt: TGCAGTGCTCAGAACTACGAGCAGTACTTC
clone_size: -; v_call: TRBV7-2; d_call: -; j_call: TRBJ2-4; cdr3_aa: CASSLQVGSKNIQYF; cdr3_nt: TGTGCCAGCAGCTTACAGGTTGGATCCAAAAACATTCAGTACTTC
clone_size: once; v_call: TRBV7-3; d_call: -; j_call: TRBJ2-7; cdr3_aa: CASSLAEGGPQYF; cdr3_nt: TGTGCCAGCAGCTTAGCAGAAGGGGGTCCCCAGTACTTC
clone_size: -; v_call: TRBV5-1; d_call: -; j_call: TRBJ2-1; cdr3_aa: CASSLGPLAGEQFF; cdr3_nt: TGCGCCAGCAGCTTAGGTCCACTGGCGGGTGAGCAGTTCTTC
clone_size: -; v_call: TRBV28; d_call: -; j_call: TRBJ2-1; cdr3_aa: CASREYPLSYNEQFF; cdr3_nt: TGTGCCAGCAGGGAGTACCCGCTATCCTACAATGAGCAGTTCTTC
clone_size: few; v_call: TRBV5-4; d_call: -; j_call: TRBJ1-4; cdr3_aa: CASSSSATNEKLFF; cdr3_nt: TGTGCCAGCAGTTCTTCTGCAACTAATGAAAAACTGTTTTTT
clone_size: -; v_call: TRBV11-2; d_call: -; j_call: TRBJ2-3; cdr3_aa: CASSSQGFDTDTQYF; cdr3_nt: TGTGCCAGCAGCTCACAGGGCTTCGATACAGATACGCAGTATTTT
clone_size: -; v_call: TRBV19; d_call: TRBD1; j_call: TRBJ1-5; cdr3_aa: CASRRTGDSNQPQHF; cdr3_nt: TGTGCCAGTAGACGGACAGGAGATAGCAATCAGCCCCAGCATTTT
clone_size: once; v_call: TRBV4-1; d_call: TRBD2; j_call: TRBJ2-4; cdr3_aa: CASSQAGGLGNIQYF; cdr3_nt: TGCGCCAGCAGCCAGGCGGGGGGTTTGGGGAACATTCAGTACTTC
clone_size: -; v_call: TRBV7-9; d_call: TRBD2; j_call: TRBJ2-3; cdr3_aa: CASSPLAGVTSTDTQYF; cdr3_nt: TGTGCCAGCAGCCCGCTAGCGGGAGTGACTAGCACAGATACGCAGTATTTT
clone_size: -; v_call: TRBV5-5; d_call: -; j_call: TRBJ1-2; cdr3_aa: CASSRTTGRDGYTF; cdr3_nt: TGTGCCAGCAGCCGCACGACAGGTAGAGATGGCTACACCTTC
clone_size: -; v_call: TRBV25-1; d_call: -; j_call: TRBJ1-6; cdr3_aa: CASSETGGLDSPLHF; cdr3_nt: TGTGCCAGCAGTGAAACGGGGGGTTTAGATTCACCCCTCCACTTT
clone_size: -; v_call: TRBV5-1; d_call: TRBD1; j_call: TRBJ2-2; cdr3_aa: CASSLVSGTGVTGELFF; cdr3_nt: TGCGCCAGCAGCTTGGTGTCTGGGACAGGGGTCACCGGGGAGCTGTTTTTT
clone_size: -; v_call: TRBV13; d_call: -; j_call: TRBJ2-7; cdr3_aa: CASSLGQGRSYEQYF; cdr3_nt: TGTGCCAGCAGCTTAGGACAGGGGAGGTCCTACGAGCAGTACTTC
clone_size: -; v_call: TRBV4-3; d_call: -; j_call: TRBJ1-3; cdr3_aa: CASSQERVDYSGNTIYF; cdr3_nt: TGCGCCAGCAGCCAAGAACGTGTAGACTACTCTGGAAACACCATATATTTT
clone_size: -; v_call: TRBV7-2; d_call: TRBD2; j_call: TRBJ2-3; cdr3_aa: CASSLRLAGGADTQYF; cdr3_nt: TGTGCCAGCAGCTTACGACTAGCGGGGGGCGCAGATACGCAGTATTTT
clone_size: -; v_call: TRBV7-2; d_call: -; j_call: TRBJ2-7; cdr3_aa: CASSLGTVISYEQYF; cdr3_nt: TGTGCCAGCAGCTTAGGGACAGTTATCTCCTACGAGCAGTACTTC
clone_size: -; v_call: TRBV7-2; d_call: TRBD1; j_call: TRBJ1-2; cdr3_aa: CASRLGGTGFGYTF; cdr3_nt: TGTGCCAGCAGATTAGGAGGGACAGGGTTTGGCTACACCTTC
clone_size: few; v_call: TRBV7-9; d_call: TRBD2; j_call: TRBJ2-5; cdr3_aa: CASSKSGGETQYF; cdr3_nt: TGTGCCAGCAGCAAGAGCGGGGGAGAGACCCAGTACTTC
clone_size: -; v_call: TRBV7-8; d_call: -; j_call: TRBJ2-7; cdr3_aa: CASSSRTGTDEQYF; cdr3_nt: TGTGCCAGCAGCTCAAGAACAGGGACCGATGAGCAGTACTTC
clone_size: -; v_call: TRBV5-1; d_call: -; j_call: TRBJ2-7; cdr3_aa: CASSSLYEQYF; cdr3_nt: TGCGCCAGCAGCTCCCTTTACGAGCAGTACTTC
clone_size: -; v_call: TRBV21-1; d_call: -; j_call: TRBJ2-1; cdr3_aa: CASSKVKQGSSYNEQFF; cdr3_nt: TGTGCCAGCAGCAAAGTTAAACAGGGGAGCTCCTACAATGAGCAGTTCTTC
clone_size: once; v_call: TRBV6-5; d_call: -; j_call: TRBJ1-5; cdr3_aa: CASSYPGNQPQHF; cdr3_nt: TGTGCCAGCAGTTATCCGGGGAATCAGCCCCAGCATTTT
clone_size: -; v_call: TRBV7-2; d_call: -; j_call: TRBJ1-2; cdr3_aa: CASSLLAGYYGYTF; cdr3_nt: TGTGCCAGCAGCTTACTGGCGGGGTACTATGGCTACACCTTC
clone_size: few; v_call: TRBV9; d_call: TRBD2; j_call: TRBJ2-2; cdr3_aa: CASSQVQGLGLLDTGELFF; cdr3_nt: TGTGCCAGCAGCCAAGTCCAGGGACTAGGTCTTTTGGACACCGGGGAGCTGTTTTTT
clone_size: -; v_call: TRBV27; d_call: TRBD1; j_call: TRBJ2-7; cdr3_aa: CASSYLTGQGSYEQYF; cdr3_nt: TGTGCCAGCAGTTACCTAACGGGACAGGGCTCCTACGAGCAGTACTTC
clone_size: -; v_call: TRBV5-6; d_call: TRBD2; j_call: TRBJ2-7; cdr3_aa: CASSRGLAGTYDLREQYF; cdr3_nt: TGTGCCAGCAGCCGGGGACTAGCGGGGACCTATGATTTACGAGAGCAGTACTTC
clone_size: once; v_call: TRBV7-9; d_call: -; j_call: TRBJ1-2; cdr3_aa: CASSVYGSGQLVDYTF; cdr3_nt: TGTGCCAGCAGCGTTTATGGGTCCGGGCAACTAGTCGACTACACCTTC
clone_size: -; v_call: TRBV9; d_call: -; j_call: TRBJ2-1; cdr3_aa: CASSPFRRIQNEQFF; cdr3_nt: TGTGCCAGCAGCCCTTTTCGGAGGATTCAGAATGAGCAGTTCTTC
clone_size: once; v_call: TRBV5-5; d_call: -; j_call: TRBJ2-7; cdr3_aa: CASSLDWYEQYF; cdr3_nt: TGTGCCAGCAGTCTCGACTGGTACGAGCAGTACTTC
clone_size: -; v_call: TRBV2; d_call: TRBD1; j_call: TRBJ2-1; cdr3_aa: CASSEEVRGRLYNEQFF; cdr3_nt: TGTGCCAGCAGTGAAGAGGTGAGGGGGCGCCTCTACAATGAGCAGTTCTTC
clone_size: -; v_call: TRBV6-5; d_call: -; j_call: TRBJ2-1; cdr3_aa: CASSPGGFNYNEQFF; cdr3_nt: TGTGCCAGCAGCCCCGGAGGTTTCAACTACAATGAGCAGTTCTTC
clone_size: -; v_call: TRBV7-6; d_call: -; j_call: TRBJ2-7; cdr3_aa: CASSLVRGGYEQYF; cdr3_nt: TGTGCCAGCAGCTTAGTAAGGGGGGGCTACGAGCAGTACTTC
clone_size: -; v_call: TRBV7-9; d_call: TRBD1; j_call: TRBJ1-1; cdr3_aa: CSSSPTRTQGLNTEAFF; cdr3_nt: TGTTCCAGCAGCCCTACGCGTACACAGGGGTTGAACACTGAAGCTTTCTTT
clone_size: once; v_call: TRBV28; d_call: TRBD1; j_call: TRBJ1-6; cdr3_aa: CASSFGGQYNSPLHF; cdr3_nt: TGTGCCAGCAGTTTTGGGGGACAGTACAATTCACCCCTCCACTTT
clone_size: -; v_call: TRBV18; d_call: TRBD2; j_call: TRBJ2-5; cdr3_aa: CASSPPSGGIGETQYF; cdr3_nt: TGTGCCAGCTCACCTCCTAGCGGGGGGATCGGGGAGACCCAGTACTTC
clone_size: once; v_call: TRBV4-1; d_call: -; j_call: TRBJ2-7; cdr3_aa: CASSQGLRDYEQYF; cdr3_nt: TGCGCCAGCAGCCAAGGACTGCGTGACTACGAGCAGTACTTC
clone_size: -; v_call: TRBV28; d_call: -; j_call: TRBJ2-1; cdr3_aa: CASWQDPYNEQFF; cdr3_nt: TGTGCCAGCTGGCAGGATCCCTACAATGAGCAGTTCTTC
clone_size: -; v_call: TRBV5-6; d_call: -; j_call: TRBJ1-2; cdr3_aa: CASSLDDILRGYTF; cdr3_nt: TGTGCCAGCAGCTTGGATGATATACTGAGGGGCTACACCTTC
clone_size: -; v_call: TRBV5-1; d_call: -; j_call: TRBJ2-1; cdr3_aa: CASSLDGERAYNEQFF; cdr3_nt: TGCGCCAGCAGCTTGGATGGTGAGCGGGCCTACAATGAGCAGTTCTTC
clone_size: -; v_call: TRBV6-6; d_call: TRBD2; j_call: TRBJ2-5; cdr3_aa: CASQGLAGAQETQYF; cdr3_nt: TGTGCCAGCCAGGGACTAGCGGGGGCCCAAGAGACCCAGTACTTC
clone_size: -; v_call: TRBV5-6; d_call: TRBD1; j_call: TRBJ1-1; cdr3_aa: CASSFAGQGSGLNTEAFF; cdr3_nt: TGTGCCAGCAGCTTCGCTGGACAGGGGAGTGGCTTGAACACTGAAGCTTTCTTT
clone_size: -; v_call: TRBV29-1; d_call: -; j_call: TRBJ2-1; cdr3_aa: CSVEGSRKTYNEQFF; cdr3_nt: TGCAGCGTTGAAGGATCTCGGAAGACATACAATGAGCAGTTCTTC
clone_size: -; v_call: TRBV6-5; d_call: TRBD1; j_call: TRBJ2-5; cdr3_aa: CASSAWGQTETQYF; cdr3_nt: TGTGCCAGCAGTGCCTGGGGACAGACTGAGACCCAGTACTTC
clone_size: once; v_call: TRBV18; d_call: -; j_call: TRBJ1-1; cdr3_aa: CASSYGQSNTEAFF; cdr3_nt: TGTGCCAGCTCATACGGACAGTCGAACACTGAAGCTTTCTTT